This TCR beta chain was retrieved from a study of blood T cell repertoires in COVID-19. Libraries were prepared by immunoSEQ multiplex PCR; TCRdb keeps only in-frame clonotypes and omits some of them. The data hold about 220,000 clones, with approximately 80% observed a single time. Looked up from germline, CDR1 is MDHEN and CDR2 is SYDVKM. The V and J ends lost 6 bases and 2 bases, in that order; junction bases with no gene match: 15. The CDR3 totals 17 residues. This clone turned up a few times. Sequencing was carried out using peripheral blood. This sequence joins TRBV28 and TRBJ1-2, with TRBD1 identical over 7 bases. This clonotype originated in a man aged 50 to 60 with active or convalescent COVID-19. CDR3 coding DNA: TGTGCCAGCAGAGGTAGGGGACAGCCTAACGGGAACTATGGCTACACCTTC. It encodes CASRGRGQPNGNYGYTF.